This T cell receptor beta chain comes out of a study of CD8+ T cells in alopecia areata. Study details: Tofacitinib ran 6 to 18 months, followed by 6 months off drug.

Germline lookup yields CDR1 MGHRA and CDR2 YSYEKL. V was cut by 5 bases and J by 3 bases, with 17 bases left in between. This CDR3 is 15 amino acids long. Concerning this clone: The antigen is not known.

Overall study results and limits: For lesional scalp, especially alopecia totalis/universalis, clonality was higher than in normal scalp. Sequences from scalp samples also cover resident alphabeta T cells of normal skin.

Researchers picked out CD4+ and CD8+ T cells from PBMCs by sorting. RNA extraction was followed by reverse transcription into cDNA, which acted as the sequencing template. The assay was immunoSEQ multiplex PCR, and TCRdb's table has in-frame clones only and misses some. The sample records about 190,000 clones, approximately 56% being singletons. The sequences come from CD4+ T cells sorted from blood, collected at week 0. The chain employs TRBV4-1 and TRBJ2-7; D call uncertain. The source is a human donor with alopecia areata. The CDR3 sequence: CASSSNLRQYYEQYF. The CDR3 region has the DNA TGCGCCAGCAGCTCGAACCTCCGACAATACTACGAGCAGTACTTC.